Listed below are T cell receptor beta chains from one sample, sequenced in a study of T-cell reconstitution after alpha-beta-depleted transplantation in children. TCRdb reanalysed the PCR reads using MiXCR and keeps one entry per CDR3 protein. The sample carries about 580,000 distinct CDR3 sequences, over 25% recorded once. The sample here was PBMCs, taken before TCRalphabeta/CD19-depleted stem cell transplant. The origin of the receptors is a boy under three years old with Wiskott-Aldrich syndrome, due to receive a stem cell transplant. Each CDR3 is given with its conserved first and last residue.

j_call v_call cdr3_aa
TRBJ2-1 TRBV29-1 CSSRGGPTGNEQFF
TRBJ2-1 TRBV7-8 CAKRSGRRSYNEQFF
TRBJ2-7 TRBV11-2 CASSLHGTSEQYF
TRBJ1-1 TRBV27 CASHKWDRGENTEAFF
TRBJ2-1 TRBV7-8 CASRPSGSDEQFF
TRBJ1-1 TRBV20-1 CSAHPRVNTEAFF
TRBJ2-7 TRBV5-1 CASSLDRGYEQYF
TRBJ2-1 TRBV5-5 CASSFVLAGNNEQFF
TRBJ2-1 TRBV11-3 CASSLEIAGVYNEQFF
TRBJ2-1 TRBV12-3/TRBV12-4 CASSFLGLAELNEQFF
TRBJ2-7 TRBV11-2 CASSLGSGTVSYEQYF
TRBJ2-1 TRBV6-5 CASSYVTSEYNEQFF
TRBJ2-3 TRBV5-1 CASSLTGPTDTQYF
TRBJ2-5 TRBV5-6 CASSRGPREETQYF
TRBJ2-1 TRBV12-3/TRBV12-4 CASSLRGRGYNEQFF
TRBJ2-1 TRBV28 CASSSSGDSYNEQFF